This paragraph reports one T cell receptor (beta chain). Germline CDR1 reads SGHRS; CDR2 reads YFSETQ. This CDR3 has 14 residues. Trimming shortened V by 0 bases and J by 2 bases, and 5 bases separated the two germline ends. Original data processing: Estimation of nucleated cell counts relied on the amplification of reference gene primers. The protocol was immunoSEQ multiplex PCR, while the TCRdb copy is restricted to in-frame clones and leaves out a portion. Clonal size and the V and J genes are those of that table, whereas D and trimming came from the DNA. The profile shows around 160,000 clones, around four fifths of them singletons. This entry belongs to a study of blood T cell repertoires in COVID-19. About the study: Donors in the United States, Italy and Spain gave samples during acute or convalescent COVID-19. PBMCs, B-cell-depleted T cells, or T cells were the source of the cDNA or gDNA that made up the material.

The sample comprised peripheral blood. The chain recombines TRBV5-1 with TRBJ1-4; D might be TRBD1 (5 bases). The receptor was isolated from a woman aged 40 to 50 with active or convalescent COVID-19. The CDR3 loop reads CASSLAGTNEKLFF. The CDR3 DNA is TGCGCCAGCAGCTTGGCAGGGACTAATGAAAAACTGTTTTTT.